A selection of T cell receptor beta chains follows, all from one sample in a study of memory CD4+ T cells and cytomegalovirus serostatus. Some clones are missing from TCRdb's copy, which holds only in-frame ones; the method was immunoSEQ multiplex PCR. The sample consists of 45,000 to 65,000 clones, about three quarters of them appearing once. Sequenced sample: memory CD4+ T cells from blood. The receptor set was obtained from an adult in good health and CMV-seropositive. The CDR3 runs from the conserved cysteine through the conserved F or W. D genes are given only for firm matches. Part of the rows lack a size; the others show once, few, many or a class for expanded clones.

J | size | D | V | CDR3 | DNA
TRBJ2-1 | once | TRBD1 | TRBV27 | CASNLFGTGSDEQFF | TGTGCCAGCAATCTATTTGGGACAGGGAGCGATGAGCAGTTCTTC
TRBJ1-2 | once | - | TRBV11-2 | CASSLGLTYGYTF | TGTGCCAGCAGCTTGGGACTGACCTATGGCTACACCTTC
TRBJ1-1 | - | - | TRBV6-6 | CASSYSGSGGTEAFF | TGTGCCAGCAGTTACTCTGGCAGTGGGGGAACTGAAGCTTTCTTT
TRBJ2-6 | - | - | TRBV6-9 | CASSTMRLRQSRANVLTF | TGTGCCAGCAGTACAATGCGCTTACGACAAAGTCGGGCCAACGTCCTGACTTTC
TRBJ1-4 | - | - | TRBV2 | CASFRTLGEKLFF | TGTGCCAGCTTCAGGACACTTGGGGAAAAACTGTTTTTT
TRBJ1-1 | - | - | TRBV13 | CASSPTGRMNTEAFF | TGTGCCAGCAGCCCAACCGGCAGGATGAACACTGAAGCTTTCTTT
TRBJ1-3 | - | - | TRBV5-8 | CASSLRLRSGNTIYF | TGTGCCAGCAGCTTACGGCTCCGCTCTGGAAACACCATATATTTT
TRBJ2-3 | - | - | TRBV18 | CASSPRPAGAGTDTQYF | TGTGCCAGCTCACCCCGACCAGCGGGCGCAGGTACAGATACGCAGTATTTT
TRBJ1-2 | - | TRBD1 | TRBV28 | CASSPTGEGEGYTF | TGTGCCAGCAGCCCGACAGGGGAAGGGGAGGGCTACACCTTC
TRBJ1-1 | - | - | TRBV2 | CASTRAKNTEAFF | TGTGCCAGCACCAGGGCCAAAAACACTGAAGCTTTCTTT
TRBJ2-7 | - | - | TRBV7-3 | CASSLTGDSTYEQYF | TGTGCCAGCAGCTTAACGGGTGACAGCACCTACGAGCAGTACTTC
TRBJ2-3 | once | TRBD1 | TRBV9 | CASSARQGGTDTQYF | TGTGCCAGCAGCGCACGACAGGGGGGGACAGATACGCAGTATTTT
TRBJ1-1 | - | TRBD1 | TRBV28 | CASSLGTDSRGAFF | TGTGCCAGCAGTTTAGGGACAGATTCCAGGGGGGCTTTCTTT
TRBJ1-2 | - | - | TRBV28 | CASTPGGGGGGYTF | TGTGCCAGCACCCCGGGGGGGGGAGGCGGGGGCTACACCTTC
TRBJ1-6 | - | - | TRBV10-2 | CASSDNNSPLHF | TGCGCCAGCAGTGATAATAATTCACCCCTCCACTTT
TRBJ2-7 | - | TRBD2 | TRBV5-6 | CASSGGTSEPTEQYF | TGTGCCAGCAGCGGGGGGACTAGCGAACCTACAGAGCAGTACTTC
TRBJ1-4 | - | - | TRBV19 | CASSITAATTTNEKLFF | TGTGCCAGTAGTATAACGGCAGCTACAACAACTAATGAAAAACTGTTTTTT
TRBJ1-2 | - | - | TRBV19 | CASSMGPGRYGYTF | TGTGCCAGTAGTATGGGGCCTGGACGCTATGGCTACACCTTC
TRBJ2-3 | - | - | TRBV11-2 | CASNRATDTQYF | TGTGCCAGCAACCGGGCCACAGATACGCAGTATTTT
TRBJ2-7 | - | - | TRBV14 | CASSPADFRYEQYF | TGTGCCAGCAGCCCGGCCGACTTCCGCTACGAGCAGTACTTC
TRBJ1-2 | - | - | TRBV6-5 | CASSHTGTYGYTF | TGTGCCAGCAGCCATACAGGGACCTATGGCTACACCTTC
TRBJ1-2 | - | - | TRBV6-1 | CASTDRFDYTF | TGTGCCAGCACTGACAGGTTTGACTACACCTTC
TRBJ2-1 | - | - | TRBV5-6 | CASSFFGDEQFF | TGTGCCAGCAGCTTTTTCGGGGATGAGCAGTTCTTC